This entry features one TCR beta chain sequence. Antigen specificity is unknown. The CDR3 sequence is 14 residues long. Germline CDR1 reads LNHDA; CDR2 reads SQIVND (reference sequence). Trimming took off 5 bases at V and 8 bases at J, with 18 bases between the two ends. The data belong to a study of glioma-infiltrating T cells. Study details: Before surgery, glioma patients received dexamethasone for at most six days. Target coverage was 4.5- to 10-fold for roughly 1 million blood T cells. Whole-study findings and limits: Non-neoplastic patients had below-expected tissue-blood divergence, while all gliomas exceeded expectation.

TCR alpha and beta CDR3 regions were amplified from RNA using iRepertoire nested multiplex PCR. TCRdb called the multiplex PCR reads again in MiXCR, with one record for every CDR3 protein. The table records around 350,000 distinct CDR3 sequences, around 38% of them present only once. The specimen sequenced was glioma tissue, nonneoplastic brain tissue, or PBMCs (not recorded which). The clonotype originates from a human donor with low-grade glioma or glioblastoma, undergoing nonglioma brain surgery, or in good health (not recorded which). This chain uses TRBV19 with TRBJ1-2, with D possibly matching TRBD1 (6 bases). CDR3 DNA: TGTGCCAGTAGTCCGCTAGGGGACACGTCCGGCTACACCTTC. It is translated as CASSPLGDTSGYTF.